This TCR beta chain appears in the sequencing data of a study of human T cells and chemical hapten exposure. Overall study results and limits: Higher patch test scores went with higher counts of PT1 expanded TCRs.

Trimming stripped 7 bases from V and 0 bases from J, with 11 bases between. The CDR3 is made up of 13 amino acids. The germline V gene has CDR1 DFQATT and CDR2 SNEGSKA (reference sequence). A word on this clonotype: Its antigen is unidentified.

The time point: pre-sensitization, week 0. Treatment reported: therapeutic diphenylcyclopropenone sensitization with weekly scalp DPC. Via MiXCR, TCRdb re-called the RACE reads, giving one row per CDR3 protein. The table records 350,000 to 450,000 distinct CDR3 sequences, 4.5% to 6% of them present only once. This sequence originates from a woman between 50 and 59 years old with alopecia areata. Some clones in this sample may be carry-over from other donors' samples. The chain has TRBV20-1 and TRBJ2-3; D unclear. The input for sequencing was whole blood, taken in connection with sensitization to the hapten diphenylcyclopropenone (DPC). CDR3 nucleotides: TGCAGTGTTTCGGCCACTAGCACAGATACGCAGTATTTT. Translated: CSVSATSTDTQYF.